The clone carrying this TCR beta chain was seen many times. Its antigen is currently unknown. At least 3 on the Clinical Activity Score was recorded for ophthalmopathy patients, who also had NOSPECS grade at least 4 and duration under 3 months. CDR1 and CDR2 from the germline V gene are SGHRS and YFSETQ. The CDR3 has 15 residues. With 4 bases clipped from V and 2 bases from J, the junction kept 6 bases outside the gene matches. This entry comes from a study of T cells in Graves' hyperthyroidism and ophthalmopathy. Study background: Specimen type is peripheral blood, collected at initial diagnosis prior to any treatment. The study, taken as a whole, reports: Expanded thyroid clonotypes (above 0.001) were mostly also found in blood. Separation of ophthalmopathy from stable hyperthyroidism was achieved by a 13 V-J model.

TCR beta CDR3 region amplification was performed from RNA transcripts. HTBI primers were used for first-round RT-PCR of the TCR CDR3. TCRdb redid the calling of the multiplex PCR reads with MiXCR, one entry per CDR3 protein. The table includes roughly 530,000 distinct CDR3 sequences, about 15% detected once. The sample taken for sequencing was blood. This chain joins TRBV5-1 and TRBJ1-2; TRBD1 agrees at 9 bases. The sequence was obtained from a woman between 18 and 29 years old with Graves' ophthalmopathy. The CDR3: CASSITGGSNYGYTF. The CDR3 DNA reads TGCGCCAGCAGCATAACAGGGGGCTCCAACTATGGCTACACCTTC.